This T cell receptor (beta chain) was identified during a study of CD8 T cells in ankylosing spondylitis. Study-wide findings and caveats: Reactive arthritis synovial fluid and blood previously showed some of these motif variants. In ankylosing spondylitis patients, matched synovial fluid reportedly showed significant enrichment of disease-linked clones. Several highly homologous variants formed a TCR beta motif that appeared characteristic of ankylosing spondylitis blood.

Quantitative 5'-RACE with molecular barcodes generated TCR beta libraries. From the 5' RACE reads, TCRdb called clonotypes with MiXCR, one entry per CDR3 protein. The sample comprises about 540,000 distinct CDR3 sequences, 10% to 15% of which are singletons, and over 6.5% rests with the top ten. The V end lost 6 bases, the J end lost 4 bases, and 7 bases lay between the germline ends. Germline V gene lookup returns CDR1 SNHLY and CDR2 FYNNEI. The CDR3 sequence is 11 residues long. To note about this clonotype: Its antigen is unknown.

This TCR came from a male donor with ankylosing spondylitis. The sequenced sample consisted of blood, either unsorted or a sorted T cell fraction (not recorded which). The chain joins TRBV2 to TRBJ2-7, with D unresolved. The CDR3 region has the DNA TGTGCCAGCAGCCCTATGTACGAGCAGTACTTC. Translation: CASSPMYEQYF.